This passage covers 32 T cell receptor beta chains from one sample sequenced in a study of vaccination and CD4 T cells after COVID-19. At the Johns Hopkins FTIC core, DNA taken from cultured CD4+ T cells was sequenced by way of the Oncomine TCR Beta short-read assay. TCRdb analysed the PCR reads with MiXCR anew, one entry per CDR3 protein. This table has 11,000 or so distinct CDR3 sequences, 25% to 35% appearing once. Treatment reported: approximately nine-day PBMC culture with coronavirus spike peptide pools or control peptides (ViraFEST assay). The antigens for these receptors are not known. Sample: CD4+ T cells from blood, cultured in vitro, taken before SARS-CoV-2 vaccination. These receptors were taken from a human donor who received a COVID-19 vaccine.

This clonotype occurred a few times. This chain uses TRBV10-3 with TRBJ2-3; 9 bases agree with TRBD1. V lost 0 bases and J lost 5; bases outside the gene matches: 3. CDR1 and CDR2 from the germline V gene are ENHRY and SYGVKD. This CDR3 spans 15 amino acids. The CDR3 DNA sequence: TGTGCCATCAGTGAGTCCCGACAGGGGGGAGATACGCAGTATTTT. Its protein product is CAISESRQGGDTQYF.

The V and J genes are TRBV2 and TRBJ2-3, with unresolved D. Trimming stripped 8 bases from V and 7 bases from J, with 13 bases between. From germline, CDR1 is SNHLY and CDR2 FYNNEI. This CDR3 is 12 amino acids long. CDR3 in DNA: TGTGCCAGCCAGCTCCCCCTAAATACGCAGTATTTT. It is translated as CASQLPLNTQYF.

This clonotype was seen only a few times. The chain uses TRBV19 and TRBJ2-2, with a tentative D call TRBD1 (6 bases). V dropped 6 bases and J dropped 4 bases, with 21 bases sitting between them. CDR1 and CDR2 from the germline V gene are LNHDA and SQIVND (reference sequence). The CDR3 is made up of 17 amino acids. This chain's CDR3 is CASSITGTPTGTGELFF. The CDR3 bases are TGTGCCAGTAGCATAACCGGGACACCAACGGGCACCGGGGAGCTGTTTTTT.

This clonotype was detected once. The gene calls are TRBV21-1 and TRBJ2-4; TRBD1, the table's D call, was not compared with the DNA. TRBV21-1 is a pseudogene locus. The CDR3 loop spans 18 amino acids. The CDR3 coding sequence is TGTGCCAGCAGCAAACAAAAGGGATCCACGGGGGGCAAAAACATTCAGTACTTC. It encodes CASSKQKGSTGGKNIQYF.

This clonotype has a handful of counts. The genes are TRBV20-1 and TRBJ1-2; D may be TRBD1 (5 bases). CDR1 is DFQATT and CDR2 is SNEGSKA in the germline V gene (reference sequence). With 1 base removed from V and 2 bases from J, the gap between germline ends came to 17 bases. The CDR3 spans 16 residues. The CDR3 coding sequence is TGCAGTGCTAGAGCCCGAGGGGAGAACTTAAACTATGGCTACACCTTC. This codes for CSARARGENLNYGYTF.

V and J are TRBV5-4 and TRBJ2-5; 7 bases fit TRBD1. Germline V lookup: CDR1 SGHNT, CDR2 YYREEE (reference sequence). Losses at the gene ends were 4 bases for V and 5 bases for J; bases not matched to a gene: 5. The CDR3 spans 13 residues. The CDR3 sequence is CASSRQGQETQYF. The CDR3 nucleotides read TGTGCCAGCAGCCGACAGGGTCAGGAGACCCAGTACTTC.

This clonotype has a single count. The genes are TRBV20-1 and TRBJ2-7, with D tentatively TRBD1 or TRBD2 (5 bases each). Trimming took off 1 base at V and 3 bases at J, with 13 bases between the two ends. The CDR3 runs to 14 residues. Germline V gene sequence: CDR1 DFQATT, CDR2 SNEGSKA (reference sequence). CDR3 DNA: TGCAGTGCTAGAGTTAGAGGGGTCAACTACGAGCAGTACTTC. Amino acid sequence: CSARVRGVNYEQYF.

This clonotype was counted between two and nine times. The chain couples TRBV12-3 or TRBV12-4 to TRBJ2-5; D not resolved. Trimming removed 3 bases at V and 5 bases at J, with 4 bases between. The CDR3 sequence is 11 residues long. The CDR3 DNA is TGTGCCAGCAGTTTTAGGGAGACCCAGTACTTC. This gives the protein CASSFRETQYF.

This chain connects TRBV5-4 to TRBJ1-1, with 7 bases fitting TRBD1. The CDR3 consists of 15 residues. Germline V gene lookup returns CDR1 SGHNT and CDR2 YYREEE (reference sequence). The V and J ends lost 4 bases and 1 base, in that order; junction bases with no gene match: 7. CDR3 DNA sequence: TGTGCCAGCAGCCCCGGACAGGCCGCGAACACTGAAGCTTTCTTT. Translating gives CASSPGQAANTEAFF.

The chain carries TRBV12-3 or TRBV12-4 and TRBJ1-6; D gene ambiguous. Deletions cut 0 bases from V and 7 bases from J, with 10 bases between. The CDR3 covers 15 residues. The DNA for the CDR3 is TGTGCCAGCAGTTTAGCCCGGGCCGGAAATTCACCCCTCCACTTT. Protein product: CASSLARAGNSPLHF.

This sequence joins TRBV6-1 and TRBJ1-1; a possible D gene is TRBD1 (5 bases). CDR1 and CDR2 from the germline V gene are MNHNS and SASEGT. V lost 7 bases and J lost 10, with 16 bases in between. The CDR3 is 12 residues long. The CDR3 DNA is TGTGCCAGCAACGATCATTACGGGGGAGCTTTCTTT. Its protein product is CASNDHYGGAFF.

The chain couples TRBV12-3 or TRBV12-4 to TRBJ2-3, with TRBD2 identical over 10 bases. The CDR3 is made up of 18 amino acids. The junction had 14 bases not matched to a gene; V was cut back by 8 bases and J by 0 bases. The CDR3 loop reads CASVRLAGVGLSTDTQYF. Here the CDR3 DNA reads TGTGCCAGCGTGAGGCTAGCGGGGGTCGGATTGAGCACAGATACGCAGTATTTT.

This chain uses TRBV10-3 with TRBJ2-7, with D possibly matching TRBD1 (6 bases). CDR3 length equals 17 residues. Germline V gene sequence: CDR1 ENHRY, CDR2 SYGVKD. V lost 3 bases, J lost 1 base, and 19 bases lay in between. The DNA of the CDR3 is TGTGCCATCAGTGACATACAGGGTAACCTAAATTCCTACGAGCAGTACTTC. It encodes CAISDIQGNLNSYEQYF.

This clonotype was counted a few times. The gene calls are TRBV6-5 and TRBJ1-2; maybe TRBD1 (5 bases). The ends were cut back, 0 bases at V and 8 bases at J, with 19 bases in the middle. The CDR3 runs to 16 residues. Per germline, CDR1 MNHEY and CDR2 SVGAGI. In nucleotides, the CDR3 is TGTGCCAGCAGTTACTCGGGGCAGGACGCGTCTCCGGGCTACACCTTC. Translating gives CASSYSGQDASPGYTF.

This clonotype was observed a few times. The genes are TRBV20-1 and TRBJ2-7, with D hard to call. From germline, CDR1 is DFQATT and CDR2 SNEGSKA (reference sequence). CDR3 length equals 11 residues. V lost 0 bases, J lost 4 bases, and 4 bases lay in between. CDR3 protein: CSAREGYEQYF. DNA of the CDR3: TGCAGTGCTAGAGAGGGGTACGAGCAGTACTTC.

This clonotype was counted once. The junction and the germline gene differ at one end; a read error may be behind it. The chain has TRBV2 and TRBJ2-5; 7 bases map to TRBD1. From germline, CDR1 is SNHLY and CDR2 FYNNEI. The CDR3 is 13 amino acids. The CDR3 nucleotides are TGTGCCAGCAAGGGGGACAGTGGAGAGGCCCAGTACTTC. Its translation: CASKGDSGEAQYF.

The gene calls are TRBV7-2 and TRBJ2-5; D perhaps matches TRBD1 (5 bases). Germline V gene data show CDR1 as SGHTA and CDR2 as FQGNSA. The ends were cut back, 5 bases at V and 5 bases at J, with 21 bases in the middle. The length of the CDR3 is 16 residues. The CDR3 sequence: CASSPVGGASGETQYF. CDR3 bases: TGTGCCAGCAGCCCCGTCGGTGGGGCTAGTGGGGAGACCCAGTACTTC.

This sequence joins TRBV7-9 and TRBJ1-2; D may be TRBD1 (5 bases). Looked up from germline, CDR1 is SEHNR and CDR2 is FQNEAQ (reference sequence). The CDR3 runs to 13 residues. Between the trimmed V and J ends, which lost 1 base and 8 bases, there was a span of 11 bases. CDR3: CASSLVGGSGYTF. In DNA, the CDR3 is TGTGCCAGCAGCTTAGTCGGGGGGAGCGGCTACACCTTC.

The CDR3 sequence is CASSYTYSGGALDTQYF. CDR3 coding DNA: TGTGCCAGCAGTTACACCTATAGCGGGGGGGCCCTGGATACGCAGTATTTT. V is TRBV6-2 or TRBV6-3 and J is TRBJ2-3, with 11 nucleotides matching TRBD2. The CDR3 sequence is 17 residues long. Trimming at V came to 2 bases and at J to 6 bases, leaving 10 bases not matched to a gene. Germline V lookup: CDR1 MNHEY, CDR2 SVGEGT.

V usage is TRBV24-1 and J usage is TRBJ2-2, with a possible D match to TRBD1 (6 bases). Trimming shortened V by 3 bases and J by 6 bases, and 13 bases separated the two germline ends. The CDR3 spans 15 residues. CDR1 is KGHDR, CDR2 SFDVKD, per germline. DNA of the CDR3: TGTGCCACCAGTGATAGAAGAGGGGGAGCCGGGGAGCTGTTTTTT. It codes for CATSDRRGGAGELFF.

Only a few counts were recorded for this clonotype. The chain recombines TRBV6-1 with TRBJ1-1; D remains unclear. V lost 1 base, J lost 4 bases, and 13 bases lay in between. Germline values: CDR1 MNHNS, CDR2 SASEGT. This CDR3 is 15 amino acids long. CDR3 nucleotides: TGTGCCAGCAGTGAAGGGCGTCCGGCGGGCACTGAAGCTTTCTTT. Protein: CASSEGRPAGTEAFF.

The V and J genes are TRBV5-5 and TRBJ2-5; a weak D match, TRBD2 (6 bases). CDR1 is SGHKS, CDR2 YYEKEE, per germline (reference sequence). The CDR3 covers 13 residues. V lost 2 bases to trimming and J lost 2 bases, with 7 bases between them. The DNA for the CDR3 is TGTGCCAGCAGCTTCGGGGGTCAAGAGACCCAGTACTTC. Protein: CASSFGGQETQYF.

The chain recombines TRBV12-3 or TRBV12-4 with TRBJ1-1; D is ambiguous. With 7 bases removed from V and 0 bases from J, the gap between germline ends came to 9 bases. The CDR3 consists of 13 residues. CDR3 sequence (DNA): TGTGCCAGCAACCTAGCAATGAACACTGAAGCTTTCTTT. It encodes CASNLAMNTEAFF.

CDR3 sequence (DNA): TGTGCCAGCAGCCGCTGGTTCGTGAGCGGGGGGGGCACAGATACGCAGTATTTT. It codes for CASSRWFVSGGGTDTQYF. The chain couples TRBV7-9 to TRBJ2-3; 10 nucleotides agree with TRBD2. This CDR3 comprises 18 residues. Germline assignment: CDR1 SEHNR and CDR2 FQNEAQ (reference sequence). V was clipped by 5 bases and J by 1 base; unmatched bases: 12.

The chain carries TRBV30 and TRBJ1-3, with 7 bases aligning to TRBD1. Germline V gene sequence: CDR1 GTSNPN, CDR2 SVGIG (reference sequence). The CDR3 is made up of 16 amino acids. The V and J ends lost 2 bases and 0 bases, in that order; junction bases with no gene match: 7. The CDR3 DNA follows: TGTGCCTGGAGTCTAGGACAGGCGGACTCTGGAAACACCATATATTTT. It yields the protein CAWSLGQADSGNTIYF.

The V call is TRBV5-1, the J call TRBJ1-2, with 10 bases aligning to TRBD1. CDR3 length: 18 residues. The V gene end was trimmed by 5 bases and the J gene end by 4 bases; junction bases not matched to a gene: 17. Germline V gene sequence: CDR1 SGHRS, CDR2 YFSETQ. The CDR3 coding sequence is TGCGCCAGCAGTAGCAAGGGACAGGGGATCACCGCAACCTATGGCTACACCTTC. This codes for CASSSKGQGITATYGYTF.

This clonotype occurred a few times. The chain links TRBV15 to TRBJ1-1, with a tentative D call TRBD1 (5 bases). Trimming pared 3 bases from V and 5 bases from J, leaving 10 bases between. CDR3 size: 13 residues. Germline loops: CDR1 LNHNV, CDR2 YYDKDF (reference sequence). In nucleotides, the CDR3 is TGTGCCACCAGCAGGGGAGGGGTAACTGAAGCTTTCTTT. It specifies CATSRGGVTEAFF.

This clonotype came up a few times. J is TRBJ1-1 and V is TRBV7-6, with D unclear. The CDR3 covers 13 residues. Trimming cost V 5 bases and J 3 bases, with 10 bases left between them. The V gene's germline CDR1 is SGHVS and CDR2 FNYEAQ. Written as DNA, the CDR3 is TGTGCCAGCAGCCCTGACCGGTACACTGAAGCTTTCTTT. Amino acid sequence: CASSPDRYTEAFF.

The chain uses TRBV7-8 and TRBJ2-3, with D tentatively TRBD1 (8 bases). Germline lookup yields CDR1 SGHVS and CDR2 FQNEAQ. The CDR3 extends over 16 amino acids. V was cut by 5 bases and J by 6 bases, with 21 bases left in between. CDR3 residues: CASSQSSTGGGDTQYF. The CDR3 DNA is TGTGCCAGCAGCCAATCGTCAACAGGGGGAGGGGATACGCAGTATTTT. Full variable domain (remainder filled in from reference TRBV7-8 and TRBJ2-3): GAGVSQSPRYKVAKRGQDVALRCDPISGHVSLFWYQQALGQGPEFLTYFQNEAQLDKSGLPSDRFFAERPEGSVSTLKIQRTQQEDSAVYLCASSQSSTGGGDTQYFGPGTRLTVL.

This clonotype was observed a handful of times. This chain links TRBV19 with TRBJ1-1; 12 positions match TRBD1. J gave up 7 bases and V 4 bases, and 7 bases lay outside the gene matches. Germline V gives CDR1 LNHDA, CDR2 SQIVND (reference sequence). The CDR3 contains 15 residues. For the CDR3, the DNA is TGTGCCAGTAGTAGGGACAGGGGGCGAGGGGTTGAAGCTTTCTTT. Translated, it gives CASSRDRGRGVEAFF.

The chain links TRBV11-3 to TRBJ2-6; D might be TRBD1 (6 bases). This CDR3 comprises 16 residues. V was pared by 5 bases and J by 0 bases, with 11 bases between. CDR1 SGHNT and CDR2 YENEEA come from the germline V gene. The CDR3 sequence is CASSPQGYSGANVLTF. Written as DNA, the CDR3 is TGTGCCAGCAGCCCACAGGGATACTCTGGGGCCAACGTCCTGACTTTC.

This clonotype was seen a few times. The rearrangement uses TRBV15 and TRBJ1-1, with D perhaps matching TRBD1 (5 bases). The CDR3 consists of 15 residues. V lost 0 bases to trimming and J lost 0 bases, with 8 bases between them. Looked up from germline, CDR1 is LNHNV and CDR2 is YYDKDF (reference sequence). Here the CDR3 reads CATSRDRGMNTEAFF. The CDR3 DNA follows: TGTGCCACCAGCAGAGACCGGGGGATGAACACTGAAGCTTTCTTT.